Each of the 18 T cell receptor beta chains below was sequenced from the same sample in a study of OX40 agonist ivuxolimab in advanced cancers. Sequencing used immunoSEQ multiplex PCR; TCRdb keeps in-frame clones, though not all of them. This table holds roughly 70,000 clones, about 88% found once. Source: CD4+ or CD8+ T cells sorted from blood, taken in a trial of the OX40 agonist ivuxolimab. Source of these receptors: an adult with an advanced solid tumor such as melanoma, head and neck, liver or kidney cancer.

The chain couples TRBV5-1 to TRBJ2-1, with TRBD1 identical over 9 bases. Germline CDR1 SGHRS, CDR2 YFSETQ. V lost 4 bases and J lost 6; bases outside the gene matches: 5. This CDR3 is 14 amino acids long. CDR3 loop: CASSRGQGSNEQFF. The CDR3, as DNA: TGCGCCAGCAGCCGCGGACAGGGGAGCAATGAGCAGTTCTTC. Drawing the rest from reference TRBV5-1 and TRBJ2-1, the complete variable domain is KAGVTQTPRYLIKTRGQQVTLSCSPISGHRSVSWYQQTPGQGLQFLFEYFSETQRNKGNFPGRFSGRQFSNSRSEMNVSTLELGDSALYLCASSRGQGSNEQFFGPGTRLTVL.

This chain connects TRBV6-1 to TRBJ1-5, with 7 bases matching TRBD1. The CDR3 has 18 residues. Germline-derived CDR1 and CDR2 are MNHNS and SASEGT. Trimming at V came to 4 bases and at J to 5 bases, leaving 17 bases not matched to a gene. In DNA form, the CDR3 reads TGTGCCAGCAGTGGGAGTTACAGGGGAGTAGGCTGGGATCAGCCCCAGCATTTT. Its translation is CASSGSYRGVGWDQPQHF.

The chain uses TRBV2 and TRBJ2-1; D assignment may be TRBD1 or TRBD2 (5 bases each). Germline V lookup: CDR1 SNHLY, CDR2 FYNNEI. The CDR3 spans 14 residues. V lost 6 bases and J 5 bases, leaving 14 bases between the germline ends. As DNA, the CDR3 is TGTGCCAGCAGAACTATGGGACGGAACAATGAGCAGTTCTTC. Amino acid sequence: CASRTMGRNNEQFF.

In this sample, this clone turned up once. This chain uses TRBV27 with TRBJ1-2; 7 bases match TRBD1. With V trimmed by 5 bases and J by 4 bases, 4 bases remained unmatched. This CDR3 has 13 residues. In germline, CDR1 is MNHEY, CDR2 SMNVEV (reference sequence). The CDR3 here is CASSATGIYGYTF. In nucleotides, the CDR3 is TGTGCCAGCAGTGCGACAGGGATCTATGGCTACACCTTC.

The genes are TRBV5-5 and TRBJ2-1, with D possibly being TRBD1 (6 bases). The CDR3 is 14 amino acids. The germline CDR1 and CDR2 sequences are SGHKS and YYEKEE (reference sequence). With 3 bases removed from V and 4 bases from J, the gap between germline ends came to 11 bases. In DNA form, the CDR3 reads TGTGCCAGCAGCTCGCTCACAGGGTACAATGAGCAGTTCTTC. This sequence encodes CASSSLTGYNEQFF.

This chain connects TRBV28 to TRBJ2-7; the D gene is possibly TRBD1 (6 bases). V was shortened by 6 bases and J by 5 bases, with 17 bases between the two germline ends. CDR3 length equals 14 residues. Germline CDR1 is MDHEN and CDR2 is SYDVKM. The CDR3 DNA sequence: TGTGCCAGCAGCCAAACAGGGAACACGCACGAGCAGTACTTC. This gives the protein CASSQTGNTHEQYF.

This chain uses TRBV10-3 with TRBJ2-1, with 14 bases matching TRBD2. Germline V gene sequence: CDR1 ENHRY, CDR2 SYGVKD. V lost 5 bases to trimming and J lost 5 bases; unmatched junction nucleotides: 11. This CDR3 comprises 18 residues. CDR3 region: CAISYPTSGRASNNEQFF. The CDR3 DNA reads TGTGCCATCAGTTACCCGACTAGCGGGAGGGCCAGTAACAATGAGCAGTTCTTC.

V usage is TRBV7-9 and J usage is TRBJ2-3, with D maybe TRBD2 (5 bases). V was pared by 0 bases and J by 3 bases, with 7 bases between. The CDR3 contains 14 residues. Germline CDR1 and CDR2: SEHNR and FQNEAQ (reference sequence). In nucleotides, the CDR3 is TGTGCCAGCAGCTTAGCACTAGAGACAGATACGCAGTATTTT. Protein sequence: CASSLALETDTQYF.

The chain is built from TRBV11-2 and TRBJ2-7; weak D call: TRBD2 (5 bases). This CDR3 region has 15 residues. V lost 2 bases and J lost 5, with 16 bases in between. Germline V lookup: CDR1 SGHAT, CDR2 FQNNGV. The CDR3 nucleotides read TGTGCCAGCAGCTTATCTCCGGGATATAGGGACGAGCAGTACTTC. This encodes CASSLSPGYRDEQYF.

The rearrangement joins TRBV6-1 to TRBJ2-5, with TRBD1 matching 7 bases. Germline-derived CDR1 and CDR2 are MNHNS and SASEGT. J was trimmed by 5 bases and V by 3 bases; bases with no gene match: 12. The CDR3 has 16 residues. The CDR3 DNA reads as TGTGCCAGCAGTGACCCTTTCAAAGGGGGCTCGGAGACCCAGTACTTC. Protein: CASSDPFKGGSETQYF.

The V gene is TRBV7-9, the J gene TRBJ2-3, with 9 bases that match TRBD1. The CDR3 totals 16 residues. With 6 bases clipped from V and 5 bases from J, the junction kept 12 bases outside the gene matches. The V gene's germline CDR1 is SEHNR and CDR2 FQNEAQ (reference sequence). The CDR3 loop is CASRSKGQGWIDTQYF. The DNA for the CDR3 is TGTGCCAGCAGATCTAAAGGACAGGGGTGGATAGATACGCAGTATTTT.

The chain joins TRBV5-1 to TRBJ2-1; TRBD2 aligns across 11 bases. J was trimmed by 6 bases and V by 2 bases; bases with no gene match: 13. In germline, CDR1 is SGHRS, CDR2 YFSETQ. The CDR3 extends over 18 amino acids. The CDR3 loop is CASSFPPLAGERANEQFF. The CDR3 DNA reads TGCGCCAGCAGCTTCCCCCCACTAGCGGGAGAGAGGGCCAATGAGCAGTTCTTC. The full variable domain, with the rest looked up from reference TRBV5-1 and TRBJ2-1, is KAGVTQTPRYLIKTRGQQVTLSCSPISGHRSVSWYQQTPGQGLQFLFEYFSETQRNKGNFPGRFSGRQFSNSRSEMNVSTLELGDSALYLCASSFPPLAGERANEQFFGPGTRLTVL.

This clone was recorded once. The rearrangement uses TRBV11-2 and TRBJ2-7, with D unclear. CDR3 length equals 12 residues. Looked up from germline, CDR1 is SGHAT and CDR2 is FQNNGV. V gave up 3 bases and J gave up 0 bases, with 3 bases separating them. In DNA form, the CDR3 reads TGTGCCAGCAGCTTTGACTCCTACGAGCAGTACTTC. Its translation: CASSFDSYEQYF.

The chain carries TRBV6-5 and TRBJ1-1; no clear D gene. This CDR3 spans 13 amino acids. Per the germline V gene, CDR1 is MNHEY and CDR2 is SVGAGI. V lost 2 bases, J lost 1 base, and 5 bases lay in between. The CDR3 sequence: CASSYLKNTEAFF. The CDR3 region has the DNA TGTGCCAGCAGTTACCTAAAGAACACTGAAGCTTTCTTT.

V is TRBV21-1 and J is TRBJ2-3; the D call in the table, TRBD2, was not verified against the DNA. TRBV21-1 corresponds to a pseudogene. The CDR3 is 18 residues long. CDR3 DNA: TGTGCCAGCAGCTTCTGGAGGGGCAGACCAATTCGCACAGATACGCAGTATTTT. Its translation: CASSFWRGRPIRTDTQYF.

The chain carries TRBV6-1 and TRBJ1-5; D is perhaps TRBD1 (5 bases). Germline V lookup: CDR1 MNHNS, CDR2 SASEGT. The CDR3 covers 14 residues. Trimming stripped 8 bases from V and 0 bases from J, with 11 bases between. The CDR3 DNA is TGTGCCAGCCGAGGGGCTTATAGCAATCAGCCCCAGCATTTT. Encoded protein: CASRGAYSNQPQHF.

V and J are TRBV18 and TRBJ1-6, with D possibly TRBD1 on 6 matching bases. Germline V lookup: CDR1 KGHSH, CDR2 LQKENI. The CDR3 has 16 amino acids. V lost 6 bases to trimming and J lost 7 bases, with 19 bases between them. This chain's CDR3 is CASSQQQGVRNSPLHF. The CDR3, as DNA: TGTGCCAGCTCGCAGCAACAGGGAGTTCGAAATTCACCCCTCCACTTT. Full variable domain (remainder filled in from reference TRBV18 and TRBJ1-6): NAGVMQNPRHLVRRRGQEARLRCSPMKGHSHVYWYRQLPEEGLKFMVYLQKENIIDESGMPKERFSAEFPKEGPSILRIQQVVRGDSAAYFCASSQQQGVRNSPLHFGNGTRLTVT.

This clone was counted once. The J gene is TRBJ2-7, the V gene TRBV30; 12 nucleotides agree with TRBD1. CDR3 length: 14 amino acids. Per germline, CDR1 GTSNPN and CDR2 SVGIG (reference sequence). Trimming at V came to 0 bases and at J to 5 bases, leaving 2 bases not matched to a gene. The CDR3 sequence: CAWSVGTGGDEQYF. CDR3 bases: TGTGCCTGGAGTGTTGGGACAGGGGGCGACGAGCAGTACTTC.